A single sample gave rise to the 14 T cell receptor beta chains below, sequenced in a study of OX40 agonist ivuxolimab in advanced cancers. Assay used: immunoSEQ multiplex PCR; TCRdb lists only in-frame clones, some missing. The table records fewer than 40,000 clones, roughly 80% of them present only once. This specimen was CD4+ or CD8+ T cells sorted from blood, taken in a trial of the OX40 agonist ivuxolimab. These receptors all come from an adult with an advanced solid tumor such as melanoma, head and neck, liver or kidney cancer.

The J gene is TRBJ2-5, the V gene TRBV5-1; 9 nucleotides agree with TRBD1. The CDR3 is 15 amino acids. Germline V lookup: CDR1 SGHRS, CDR2 YFSETQ. Germline trimming cut 0 bases from V and 5 bases from J; bases unmatched to any gene: 5. CDR3 nucleotides: TGCGCCAGCAGCTTGGAGGGACAGGGTAGTGAGACCCAGTACTTC. As protein: CASSLEGQGSETQYF.

This rearrangement joins TRBV27 to TRBJ2-2; D perhaps matches TRBD1 (6 bases). The germline CDR1 and CDR2 sequences are MNHEY and SMNVEV (reference sequence). The CDR3 runs 17 residues. Trimming cost V 3 bases and J 5 bases, with 19 bases left between them. Here the CDR3 reads CASSFGMGASATGELFF. The CDR3 coding sequence is TGTGCCAGCAGTTTCGGGATGGGGGCAAGTGCAACCGGGGAGCTGTTTTTT.

Of note for this clone: Other DNA sequences from this sample encode an identical CDR3 as well. The rearrangement uses TRBV29-1 and TRBJ2-2, with no clear D. CDR3 length: 15 amino acids. Trimming took off 4 bases at V and 2 bases at J, with 14 bases between the two ends. Per germline, CDR1 SQVTM and CDR2 ANQGSEA. The DNA of the CDR3 is TGCAGCGTTGGGGCCCGCGGCTCCAACACCGGGGAGCTGTTTTTT. Encoded protein: CSVGARGSNTGELFF.

This chain joins TRBV27 and TRBJ2-5; a possible D gene is TRBD1 (5 bases). V shed 6 bases and J shed 3 bases, with 17 bases lying between them. Germline loops: CDR1 MNHEY, CDR2 SMNVEV (reference sequence). The CDR3 length is 15 residues. The CDR3 DNA reads as TGTGCCAGCAGACCAGGGAAGCAATTTAAAGAGACCCAGTACTTC. This translates into CASRPGKQFKETQYF.

The chain carries TRBV7-9 and TRBJ1-1, with D hard to call. Germline CDR1 SEHNR, CDR2 FQNEAQ (reference sequence). The V gene lost 4 bases and the J gene lost 1 base, with 10 bases spanning the gap. The CDR3 consists of 14 residues. The CDR3 loop is CASSSHSGNTEAFF. CDR3 nucleotide sequence: TGTGCCAGCAGCTCCCACTCGGGGAACACTGAAGCTTTCTTT.

The CDR3 sequence is CASSRGLADTGELFF. In DNA, the CDR3 is TGTGCCAGCAGCCGGGGACTAGCGGACACCGGGGAGCTGTTTTTT. The chain is built from TRBV7-6 and TRBJ2-2; the match to TRBD2 covers 11 bases. The CDR3 has 15 amino acids. The germline CDR1 and CDR2 sequences are SGHVS and FNYEAQ. Losses at the gene ends were 5 bases for V and 3 bases for J; bases not matched to a gene: 2.

DNA of the CDR3: TGTGCCAGCAGCCAAAGAGGAGAGACCCAGTACTTC. It yields the protein CASSQRGETQYF. The rearrangement links TRBV9 to TRBJ2-5; no definite D call. In germline, CDR1 is SGDLS, CDR2 YYNGEE. V was cut by 4 bases and J by 4 bases, with 8 bases left in between. This CDR3 is built from 12 residues.

The rearrangement uses TRBV6-1 and TRBJ1-5; unclear D gene. V was shortened by 0 bases and J by 3 bases, with 12 bases between the two germline ends. CDR1 is MNHNS, CDR2 SASEGT, per germline. The CDR3 length is 16 residues. The DNA of the CDR3 is TGTGCCAGCAGTGAAGCCATGGTTGGTATCAATCAGCCCCAGCATTTT. This gives the protein CASSEAMVGINQPQHF.

The chain is built from TRBV6-6 and TRBJ1-4; the match to TRBD1 covers 9 bases. Germline loops: CDR1 MNHNY, CDR2 SVGAGI (reference sequence). Unmatched junction bases numbered 6, after V lost 5 bases and J lost 8 bases. The CDR3 sequence is 14 residues long. This chain's CDR3 is CASSDRDRDEKLFF. The DNA for the CDR3 is TGTGCCAGCAGTGACCGGGACAGGGACGAAAAACTGTTTTTT.

J is TRBJ2-3 and V is TRBV4-1; D call uncertain. V dropped 0 bases and J dropped 2 bases, with 3 bases sitting between them. Germline V gives CDR1 MGHRA, CDR2 YSYEKL. CDR3 size: 13 residues. The CDR3 spells CASSQEPTDTQYF. The CDR3 nucleotides read TGCGCCAGCAGCCAAGAACCCACAGATACGCAGTATTTT.

V gene TRBV30 combines with J gene TRBJ2-7; D may match TRBD1 or TRBD2 (5 bases each). The CDR3 totals 14 residues. V lost 1 base to trimming and J lost 2 bases, with 12 bases between them. From germline, CDR1 is GTSNPN and CDR2 SVGIG (reference sequence). The CDR3 nucleotides are TGTGCCTGGAGTGACCGGGACGGAACCTACGAGCAGTACTTC. The encoded protein is CAWSDRDGTYEQYF.

V is TRBV28 and J is TRBJ2-7; D assignment may be TRBD1 or TRBD2 (5 bases each). The germline V gene encodes CDR1 MDHEN and CDR2 SYDVKM. The CDR3 spans 16 residues. Trimming stripped 6 bases from V and 4 bases from J, with 22 bases between. CDR3 sequence reads: CASRPFLRDGRYEQYF. DNA for the CDR3: TGTGCCAGCAGACCCTTCCTCCGGGACGGTCGGTACGAGCAGTACTTC.

This sequence joins TRBV10-3 and TRBJ2-3, with D perhaps being TRBD1 or TRBD2 (5 bases each). The CDR3 runs to 13 residues. The V gene lost 9 bases and the J gene lost 8 bases, with 18 bases spanning the gap. Per germline, CDR1 ENHRY and CDR2 SYGVKD. In nucleotides, the CDR3 is TGTGCCATGTCCGGGACGACCGAGGGTACGCAGTATTTT. The encoded protein is CAMSGTTEGTQYF.

The chain carries TRBV2 and TRBJ1-2, with TRBD1 matching 8 bases. CDR1 SNHLY and CDR2 FYNNEI come from the germline V gene. With V trimmed by 8 bases and J by 6 bases, 8 bases remained unmatched. This CDR3 region has 13 residues. The CDR3 is CASDFQGADGYTF. CDR3 nucleotide sequence: TGTGCCAGCGATTTTCAGGGGGCGGATGGCTACACCTTC.